The text below deals with one TCR beta chain. Antigen unknown. Without the conserved terminal phenylalanine or tryptophan, this CDR3 likely stems from a read error. Synthesis of TCR beta cDNA was carried out from 500 ng total RNA with a constant-region primer. Three rounds of nested multiplex PCR with slightly modified ARM-PCR produced TCR beta libraries. In the first two PCR rounds, TRBV1-TRBV30 forward primers were paired with a C-beta reverse primer, and each round lasted nine to ten cycles. TCRdb re-derived calls from the multiplex PCR reads in MiXCR, one entry per CDR3 protein. Of 75,000 to 90,000 distinct CDR3 sequences in the sample, 72% were seen once. V was shortened by 0 bases and J by 0 bases, with 3 bases between the two germline ends. CDR1 LNHNV and CDR2 YYDKDF come from the germline V gene (reference sequence). This CDR3 region has 14 residues. These data are taken from a study of tumor-infiltrating lymphocytes in primary liver carcinoma. Study-wide points: Less overlap was seen in tumor-adjacent and tumor-blood pairs than in tumor region pairs.

Co-extraction of both nucleic acids (RNA and DNA) used roughly 18-32 mg of unsorted bulk tissue. The sequenced sample was liver tumor tissue from sampling region 1. The subset is: tumor region T1, superior pole. The sequence was obtained from a man aged 35-49 years with primary liver carcinoma and hepatitis B virus infection. The genes are TRBV15 and TRBJ2-4; the D is unclear. The CDR3 here is CATSREIAKNIQYS. Written as DNA, the CDR3 is TGTGCCACCAGCAGAGAGATAGCCAAAAACATTCAGTACTCC.